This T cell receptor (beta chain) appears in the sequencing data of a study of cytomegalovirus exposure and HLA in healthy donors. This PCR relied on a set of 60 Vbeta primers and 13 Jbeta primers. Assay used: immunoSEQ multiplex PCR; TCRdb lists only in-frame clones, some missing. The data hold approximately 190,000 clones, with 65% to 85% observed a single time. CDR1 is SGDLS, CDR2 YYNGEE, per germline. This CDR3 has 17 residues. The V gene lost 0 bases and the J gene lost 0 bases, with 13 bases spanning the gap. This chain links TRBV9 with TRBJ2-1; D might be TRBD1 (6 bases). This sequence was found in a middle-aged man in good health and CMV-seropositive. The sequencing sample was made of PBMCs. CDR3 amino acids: CASSVGGTGHSYNEQFF. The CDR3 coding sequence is TGTGCCAGCAGCGTAGGAGGTACAGGGCACTCCTACAATGAGCAGTTCTTC.